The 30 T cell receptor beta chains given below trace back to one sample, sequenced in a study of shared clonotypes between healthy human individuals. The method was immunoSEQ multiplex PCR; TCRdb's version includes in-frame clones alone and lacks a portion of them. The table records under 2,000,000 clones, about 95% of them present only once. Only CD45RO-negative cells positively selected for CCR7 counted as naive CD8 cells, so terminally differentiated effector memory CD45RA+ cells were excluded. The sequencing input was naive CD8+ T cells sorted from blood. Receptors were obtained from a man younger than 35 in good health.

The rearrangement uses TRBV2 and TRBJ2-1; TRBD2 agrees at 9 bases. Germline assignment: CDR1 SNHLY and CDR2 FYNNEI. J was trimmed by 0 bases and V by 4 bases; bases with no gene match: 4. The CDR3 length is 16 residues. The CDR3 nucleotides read TGTGCCAGCAGTGGCTATAGCGGGGGCTCCTACAATGAGCAGTTCTTC. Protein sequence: CASSGYSGGSYNEQFF.

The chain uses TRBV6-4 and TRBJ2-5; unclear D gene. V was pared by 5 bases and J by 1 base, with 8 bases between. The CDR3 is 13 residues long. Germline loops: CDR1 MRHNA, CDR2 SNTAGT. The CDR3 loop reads CASSHIAQETQYF. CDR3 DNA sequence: TGTGCCAGCAGTCACATTGCCCAAGAGACCCAGTACTTC.

The CDR3 reads CASSFSSQGPTEAFF. In DNA, the CDR3 is TGTGCCAGCAGCTTTTCGTCACAGGGTCCCACTGAAGCTTTCTTT. The J gene is TRBJ1-1, the V gene TRBV7-9; D may be TRBD1 (6 bases). Germline lookup yields CDR1 SEHNR and CDR2 FQNEAQ (reference sequence). The CDR3 spans 15 residues. V was shortened by 3 bases and J by 4 bases, with 15 bases between the two germline ends.

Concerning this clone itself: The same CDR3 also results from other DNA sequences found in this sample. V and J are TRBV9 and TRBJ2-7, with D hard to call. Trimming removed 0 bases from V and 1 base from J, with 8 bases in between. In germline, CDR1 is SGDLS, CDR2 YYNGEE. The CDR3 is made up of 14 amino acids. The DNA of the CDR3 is TGTGCCAGCAGCGTAGGTACGGCTTCCTACGAGCAGTACTTC. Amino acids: CASSVGTASYEQYF.

As DNA, the CDR3 is TGTGCCAGCAGCGGAACCGGGACAGGGGACAAGACGGGTGGAAACACCATATATTTT. This codes for CASSGTGTGDKTGGNTIYF. The chain links TRBV7-9 to TRBJ1-3; 10 bases line up with TRBD1. This CDR3 is built from 19 residues. J gave up 3 bases and V 5 bases, and 16 bases lay outside the gene matches. Germline CDR1 SEHNR, CDR2 FQNEAQ (reference sequence). Full variable domain (remainder filled in from reference TRBV7-9 and TRBJ1-3): DTGVSQNPRHKITKRGQNVTFRCDPISEHNRLYWYRQTLGQGPEFLTYFQNEAQLEKSRLLSDRFSAERPKGSFSTLEIQRTEQGDSAMYLCASSGTGTGDKTGGNTIYFGEGSWLTVV.

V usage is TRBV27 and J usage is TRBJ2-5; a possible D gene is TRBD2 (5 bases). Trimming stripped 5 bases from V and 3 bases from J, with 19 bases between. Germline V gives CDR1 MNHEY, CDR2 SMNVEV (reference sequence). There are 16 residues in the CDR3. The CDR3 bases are TGTGCCAGCAGTCCCTTCTCAGCTAGCAGCAAAGAGACCCAGTACTTC. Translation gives CASSPFSASSKETQYF.

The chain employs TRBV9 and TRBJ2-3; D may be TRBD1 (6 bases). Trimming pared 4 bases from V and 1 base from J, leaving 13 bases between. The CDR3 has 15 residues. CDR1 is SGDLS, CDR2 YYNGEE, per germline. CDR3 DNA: TGTGCCAGCAGCCCCCGGACAGACCGCACAGATACGCAGTATTTT. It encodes CASSPRTDRTDTQYF. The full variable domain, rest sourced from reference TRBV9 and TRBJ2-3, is DSGVTQTPKHLITATGQRVTLRCSPRSGDLSVYWYQQSLDQGLQFLIQYYNGEERAKGNILERFSAQQFPDLHSELNLSSLELGDSALYFCASSPRTDRTDTQYFGPGTRLTVL.

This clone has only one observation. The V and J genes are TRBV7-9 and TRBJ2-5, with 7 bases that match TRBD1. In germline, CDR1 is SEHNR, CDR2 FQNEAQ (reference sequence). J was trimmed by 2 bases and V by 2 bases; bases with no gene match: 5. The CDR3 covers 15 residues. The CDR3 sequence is CASSLRETGQETQYF. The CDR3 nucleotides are TGTGCCAGCAGCTTAAGGGAGACAGGGCAAGAGACCCAGTACTTC.

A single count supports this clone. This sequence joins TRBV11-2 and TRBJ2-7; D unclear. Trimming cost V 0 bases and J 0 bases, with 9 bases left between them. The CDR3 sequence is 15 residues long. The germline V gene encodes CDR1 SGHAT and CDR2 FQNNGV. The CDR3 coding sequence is TGTGCCAGCAGCTTAGAGGACCTTAGCTCCTACGAGCAGTACTTC. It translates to CASSLEDLSSYEQYF. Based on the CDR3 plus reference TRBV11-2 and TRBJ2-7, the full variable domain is EAGVAQSPRYKIIEKRQSVAFWCNPISGHATLYWYQQILGQGPKLLIQFQNNGVVDDSQLPKDRFSAERLKGVDSTLKIQPAKLEDSAVYLCASSLEDLSSYEQYFGPGTRLTVT.

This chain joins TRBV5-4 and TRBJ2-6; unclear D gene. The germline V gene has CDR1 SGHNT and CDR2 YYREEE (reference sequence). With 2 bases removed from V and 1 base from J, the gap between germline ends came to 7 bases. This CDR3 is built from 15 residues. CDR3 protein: CASSFLGSGANVLTF. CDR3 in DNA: TGTGCCAGCAGCTTCTTAGGGTCTGGGGCCAACGTCCTGACTTTC.

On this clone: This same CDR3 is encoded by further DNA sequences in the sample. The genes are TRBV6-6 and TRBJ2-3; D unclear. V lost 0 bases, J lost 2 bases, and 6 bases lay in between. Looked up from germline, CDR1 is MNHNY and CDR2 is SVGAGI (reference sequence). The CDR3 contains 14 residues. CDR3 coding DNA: TGTGCCAGCAGTTACTCAACCTCCACAGATACGCAGTATTTT. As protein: CASSYSTSTDTQYF.

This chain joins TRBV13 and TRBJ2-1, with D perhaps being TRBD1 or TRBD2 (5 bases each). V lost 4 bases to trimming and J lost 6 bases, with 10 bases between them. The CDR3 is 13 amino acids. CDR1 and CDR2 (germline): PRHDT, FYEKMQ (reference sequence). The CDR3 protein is CASSSGQLNEQFF. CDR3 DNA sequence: TGTGCCAGCAGCTCGGGGCAGCTCAATGAGCAGTTCTTC.

The CDR3, as DNA: TGTGCCAGCAGCTTCTACAGAGGAACAGAGACCCAGTACTTC. Its protein product is CASSFYRGTETQYF. This chain uses TRBV13 with TRBJ2-5, with unresolved D. V shed 3 bases and J shed 4 bases, with 12 bases lying between them. In germline, CDR1 is PRHDT, CDR2 FYEKMQ (reference sequence). The CDR3 covers 14 residues.

Here the CDR3 DNA reads TGTGCCAGCTCACCAGCCAGGGGGGACGAGACCCAGTACTTC. The encoded protein is CASSPARGDETQYF. The chain recombines TRBV18 with TRBJ2-5; D might be TRBD1 (7 bases). V gave up 2 bases and J gave up 5 bases, with 12 bases separating them. Germline assignment: CDR1 KGHSH and CDR2 LQKENI. The CDR3 has 14 residues.

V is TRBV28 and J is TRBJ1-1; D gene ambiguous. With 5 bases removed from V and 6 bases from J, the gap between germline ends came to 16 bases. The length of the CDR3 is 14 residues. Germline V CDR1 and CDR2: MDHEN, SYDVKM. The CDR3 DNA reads TGTGCCAGCAGTCCGATACCCGACGGTGCTGAAGCTTTCTTT. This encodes CASSPIPDGAEAFF.

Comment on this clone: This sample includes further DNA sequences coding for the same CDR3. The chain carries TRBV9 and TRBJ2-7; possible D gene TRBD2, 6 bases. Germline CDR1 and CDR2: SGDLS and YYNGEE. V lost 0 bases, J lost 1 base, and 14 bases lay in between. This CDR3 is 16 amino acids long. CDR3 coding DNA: TGTGCCAGCAGCGTAGGAGGATTGGCGGGATCCTACGAGCAGTACTTC. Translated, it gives CASSVGGLAGSYEQYF. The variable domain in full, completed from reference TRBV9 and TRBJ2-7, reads DSGVTQTPKHLITATGQRVTLRCSPRSGDLSVYWYQQSLDQGLQFLIQYYNGEERAKGNILERFSAQQFPDLHSELNLSSLELGDSALYFCASSVGGLAGSYEQYFGPGTRLTVT.

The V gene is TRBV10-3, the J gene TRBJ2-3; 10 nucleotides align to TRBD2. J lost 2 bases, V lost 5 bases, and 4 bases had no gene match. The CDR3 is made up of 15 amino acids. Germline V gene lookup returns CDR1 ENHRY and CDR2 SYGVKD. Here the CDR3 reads CAISQTSGPTDTQYF. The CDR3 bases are TGTGCCATCAGTCAGACTAGCGGGCCCACAGATACGCAGTATTTT.

Here the CDR3 DNA reads TGTGCCAGCAGTTTAGGGGGGCCGGGGACCTACGAGCAGTACTTC. This sequence encodes CASSLGGPGTYEQYF. The chain combines TRBV27 with TRBJ2-7; D is perhaps TRBD1 or TRBD2 (6 bases each). The V gene lost 2 bases and the J gene lost 2 bases, with 13 bases spanning the gap. The CDR3 consists of 15 residues. Germline-derived CDR1 and CDR2 are MNHEY and SMNVEV (reference sequence).

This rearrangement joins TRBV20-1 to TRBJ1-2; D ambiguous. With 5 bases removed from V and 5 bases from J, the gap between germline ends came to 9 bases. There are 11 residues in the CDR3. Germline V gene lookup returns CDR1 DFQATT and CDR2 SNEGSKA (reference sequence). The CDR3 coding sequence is TGCAGTGCTCCGCCCCAGTATGGCTACACCTTC. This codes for CSAPPQYGYTF.

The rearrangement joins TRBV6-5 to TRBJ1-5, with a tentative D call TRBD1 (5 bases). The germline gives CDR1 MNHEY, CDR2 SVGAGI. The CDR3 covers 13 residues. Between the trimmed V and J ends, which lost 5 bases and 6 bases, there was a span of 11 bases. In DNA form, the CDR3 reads TGTGCCAGCAGTATCGGGGGGGGTCAGCCCCAGCATTTT. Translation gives CASSIGGGQPQHF.

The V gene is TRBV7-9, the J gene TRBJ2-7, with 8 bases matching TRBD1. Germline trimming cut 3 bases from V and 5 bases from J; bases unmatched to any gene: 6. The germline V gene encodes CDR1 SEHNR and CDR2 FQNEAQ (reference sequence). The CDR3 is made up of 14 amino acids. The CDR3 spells CASSFSAGGDEQYF. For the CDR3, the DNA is TGTGCCAGCAGCTTTAGTGCAGGGGGCGACGAGCAGTACTTC.

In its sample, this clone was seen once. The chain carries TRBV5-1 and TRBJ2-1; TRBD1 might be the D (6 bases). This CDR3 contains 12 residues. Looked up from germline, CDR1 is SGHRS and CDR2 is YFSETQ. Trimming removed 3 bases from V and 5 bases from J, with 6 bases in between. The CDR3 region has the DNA TGCGCCAGCAGCTGGGACAACAATGAGCAGTTCTTC. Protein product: CASSWDNNEQFF. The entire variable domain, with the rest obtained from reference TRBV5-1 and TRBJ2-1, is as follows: KAGVTQTPRYLIKTRGQQVTLSCSPISGHRSVSWYQQTPGQGLQFLFEYFSETQRNKGNFPGRFSGRQFSNSRSEMNVSTLELGDSALYLCASSWDNNEQFFGPGTRLTVL.

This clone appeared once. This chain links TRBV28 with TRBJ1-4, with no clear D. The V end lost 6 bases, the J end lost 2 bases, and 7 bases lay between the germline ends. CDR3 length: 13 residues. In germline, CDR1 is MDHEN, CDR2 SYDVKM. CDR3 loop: CASSYRTNEKLFF. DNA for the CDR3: TGTGCCAGCAGCTACCGGACTAATGAAAAACTGTTTTTT.

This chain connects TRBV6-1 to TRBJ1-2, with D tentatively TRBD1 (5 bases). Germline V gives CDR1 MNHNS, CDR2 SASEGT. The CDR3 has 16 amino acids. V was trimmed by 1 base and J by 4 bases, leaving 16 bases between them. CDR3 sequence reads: CASSEVERGPLYGYTF. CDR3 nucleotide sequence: TGTGCCAGCAGTGAAGTGGAAAGGGGCCCCCTCTATGGCTACACCTTC.

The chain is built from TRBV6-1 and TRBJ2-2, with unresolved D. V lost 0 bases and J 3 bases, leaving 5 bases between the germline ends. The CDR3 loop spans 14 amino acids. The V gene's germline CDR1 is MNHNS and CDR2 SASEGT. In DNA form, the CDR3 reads TGTGCCAGCAGTGAAGCGCTCTACACCGGGGAGCTGTTTTTT. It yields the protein CASSEALYTGELFF.

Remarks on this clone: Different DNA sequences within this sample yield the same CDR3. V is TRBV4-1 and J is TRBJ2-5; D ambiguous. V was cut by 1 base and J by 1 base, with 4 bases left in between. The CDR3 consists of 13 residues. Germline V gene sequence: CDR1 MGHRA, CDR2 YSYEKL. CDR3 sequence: CASSQGVQETQYF. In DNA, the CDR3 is TGCGCCAGCAGCCAAGGTGTCCAAGAGACCCAGTACTTC.

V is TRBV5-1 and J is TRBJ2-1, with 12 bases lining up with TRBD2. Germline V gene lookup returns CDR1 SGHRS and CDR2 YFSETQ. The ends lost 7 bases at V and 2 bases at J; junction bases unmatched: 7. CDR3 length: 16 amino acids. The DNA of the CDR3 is TGCGCCAGCCAAACTAGCGGGAGGTCTCCCTACAATGAGCAGTTCTTC. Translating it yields CASQTSGRSPYNEQFF.

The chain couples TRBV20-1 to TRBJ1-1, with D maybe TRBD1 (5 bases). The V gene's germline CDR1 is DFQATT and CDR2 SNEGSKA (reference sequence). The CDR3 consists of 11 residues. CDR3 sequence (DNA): TGCAGCGGATTCGGGGGGACTGAAGCTTTCTTT. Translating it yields CSGFGGTEAFF.

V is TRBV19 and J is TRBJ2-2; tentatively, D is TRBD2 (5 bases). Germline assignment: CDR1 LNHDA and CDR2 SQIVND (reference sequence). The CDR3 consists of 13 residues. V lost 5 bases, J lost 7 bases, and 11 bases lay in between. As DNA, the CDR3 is TGTGCCAGTAGTTGGCTAGCCGGCGGGGAGCTGTTTTTT. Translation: CASSWLAGGELFF. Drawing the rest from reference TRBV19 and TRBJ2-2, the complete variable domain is DGGITQSPKYLFRKEGQNVTLSCEQNLNHDAMYWYRQDPGQGLRLIYYSQIVNDFQKGDIAEGYSVSREKKESFPLTVTSAQKNPTAFYLCASSWLAGGELFFGEGSRLTVL.

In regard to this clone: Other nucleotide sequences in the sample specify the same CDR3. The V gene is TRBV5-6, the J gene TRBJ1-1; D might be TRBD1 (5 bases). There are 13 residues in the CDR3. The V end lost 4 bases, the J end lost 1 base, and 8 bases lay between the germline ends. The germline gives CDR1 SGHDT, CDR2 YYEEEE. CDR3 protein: CASSLDRNTEAFF. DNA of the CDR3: TGTGCCAGCAGCCTAGACAGGAACACTGAAGCTTTCTTT.